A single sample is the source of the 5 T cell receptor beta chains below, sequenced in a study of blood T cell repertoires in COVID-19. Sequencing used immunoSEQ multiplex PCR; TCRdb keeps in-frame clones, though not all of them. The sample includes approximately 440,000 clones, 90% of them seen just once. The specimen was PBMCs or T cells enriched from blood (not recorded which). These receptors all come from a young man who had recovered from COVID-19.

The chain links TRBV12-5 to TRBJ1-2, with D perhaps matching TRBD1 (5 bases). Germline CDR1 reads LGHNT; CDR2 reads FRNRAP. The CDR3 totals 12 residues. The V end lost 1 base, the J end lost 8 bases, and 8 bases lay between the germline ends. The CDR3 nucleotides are TGTGCTAGTGGTTTGGGGGGGGAGGGCTACACCTTC. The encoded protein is CASGLGGEGYTF.

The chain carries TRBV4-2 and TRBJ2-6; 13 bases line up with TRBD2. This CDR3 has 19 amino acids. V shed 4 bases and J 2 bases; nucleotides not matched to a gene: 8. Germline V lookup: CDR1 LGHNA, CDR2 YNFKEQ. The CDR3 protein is CASSPWTSGRGAGANVLTF. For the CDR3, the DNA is TGTGCCAGCAGCCCCTGGACTAGCGGGAGAGGCGCTGGGGCCAACGTCCTGACTTTC.

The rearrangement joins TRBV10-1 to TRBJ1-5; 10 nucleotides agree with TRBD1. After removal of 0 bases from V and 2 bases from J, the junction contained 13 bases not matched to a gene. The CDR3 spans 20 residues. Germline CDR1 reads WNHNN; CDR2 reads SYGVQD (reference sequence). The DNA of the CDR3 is TGCGCCAGCAGTGAGTCGGATCGAGACAGGGGGCGCCGGGGCAATCAGCCCCAGCATTTT. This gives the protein CASSESDRDRGRRGNQPQHF.

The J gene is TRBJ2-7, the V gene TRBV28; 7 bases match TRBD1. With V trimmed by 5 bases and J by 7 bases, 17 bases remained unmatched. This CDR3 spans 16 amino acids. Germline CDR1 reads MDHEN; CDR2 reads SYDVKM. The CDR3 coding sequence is TGTGCCAGCAGTGACCGCGACAGGGCGATTACATGGGAGCAGTACTTC. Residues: CASSDRDRAITWEQYF.

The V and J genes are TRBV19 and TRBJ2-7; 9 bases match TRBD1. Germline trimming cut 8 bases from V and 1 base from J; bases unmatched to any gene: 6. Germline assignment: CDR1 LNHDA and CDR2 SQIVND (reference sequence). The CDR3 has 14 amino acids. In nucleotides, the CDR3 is TGTGCCAGTTGGGGAGGGACAGGGTCCTACGAGCAGTACTTC. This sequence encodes CASWGGTGSYEQYF. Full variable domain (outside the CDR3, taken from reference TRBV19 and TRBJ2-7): DGGITQSPKYLFRKEGQNVTLSCEQNLNHDAMYWYRQDPGQGLRLIYYSQIVNDFQKGDIAEGYSVSREKKESFPLTVTSAQKNPTAFYLCASWGGTGSYEQYFGPGTRLTVT.